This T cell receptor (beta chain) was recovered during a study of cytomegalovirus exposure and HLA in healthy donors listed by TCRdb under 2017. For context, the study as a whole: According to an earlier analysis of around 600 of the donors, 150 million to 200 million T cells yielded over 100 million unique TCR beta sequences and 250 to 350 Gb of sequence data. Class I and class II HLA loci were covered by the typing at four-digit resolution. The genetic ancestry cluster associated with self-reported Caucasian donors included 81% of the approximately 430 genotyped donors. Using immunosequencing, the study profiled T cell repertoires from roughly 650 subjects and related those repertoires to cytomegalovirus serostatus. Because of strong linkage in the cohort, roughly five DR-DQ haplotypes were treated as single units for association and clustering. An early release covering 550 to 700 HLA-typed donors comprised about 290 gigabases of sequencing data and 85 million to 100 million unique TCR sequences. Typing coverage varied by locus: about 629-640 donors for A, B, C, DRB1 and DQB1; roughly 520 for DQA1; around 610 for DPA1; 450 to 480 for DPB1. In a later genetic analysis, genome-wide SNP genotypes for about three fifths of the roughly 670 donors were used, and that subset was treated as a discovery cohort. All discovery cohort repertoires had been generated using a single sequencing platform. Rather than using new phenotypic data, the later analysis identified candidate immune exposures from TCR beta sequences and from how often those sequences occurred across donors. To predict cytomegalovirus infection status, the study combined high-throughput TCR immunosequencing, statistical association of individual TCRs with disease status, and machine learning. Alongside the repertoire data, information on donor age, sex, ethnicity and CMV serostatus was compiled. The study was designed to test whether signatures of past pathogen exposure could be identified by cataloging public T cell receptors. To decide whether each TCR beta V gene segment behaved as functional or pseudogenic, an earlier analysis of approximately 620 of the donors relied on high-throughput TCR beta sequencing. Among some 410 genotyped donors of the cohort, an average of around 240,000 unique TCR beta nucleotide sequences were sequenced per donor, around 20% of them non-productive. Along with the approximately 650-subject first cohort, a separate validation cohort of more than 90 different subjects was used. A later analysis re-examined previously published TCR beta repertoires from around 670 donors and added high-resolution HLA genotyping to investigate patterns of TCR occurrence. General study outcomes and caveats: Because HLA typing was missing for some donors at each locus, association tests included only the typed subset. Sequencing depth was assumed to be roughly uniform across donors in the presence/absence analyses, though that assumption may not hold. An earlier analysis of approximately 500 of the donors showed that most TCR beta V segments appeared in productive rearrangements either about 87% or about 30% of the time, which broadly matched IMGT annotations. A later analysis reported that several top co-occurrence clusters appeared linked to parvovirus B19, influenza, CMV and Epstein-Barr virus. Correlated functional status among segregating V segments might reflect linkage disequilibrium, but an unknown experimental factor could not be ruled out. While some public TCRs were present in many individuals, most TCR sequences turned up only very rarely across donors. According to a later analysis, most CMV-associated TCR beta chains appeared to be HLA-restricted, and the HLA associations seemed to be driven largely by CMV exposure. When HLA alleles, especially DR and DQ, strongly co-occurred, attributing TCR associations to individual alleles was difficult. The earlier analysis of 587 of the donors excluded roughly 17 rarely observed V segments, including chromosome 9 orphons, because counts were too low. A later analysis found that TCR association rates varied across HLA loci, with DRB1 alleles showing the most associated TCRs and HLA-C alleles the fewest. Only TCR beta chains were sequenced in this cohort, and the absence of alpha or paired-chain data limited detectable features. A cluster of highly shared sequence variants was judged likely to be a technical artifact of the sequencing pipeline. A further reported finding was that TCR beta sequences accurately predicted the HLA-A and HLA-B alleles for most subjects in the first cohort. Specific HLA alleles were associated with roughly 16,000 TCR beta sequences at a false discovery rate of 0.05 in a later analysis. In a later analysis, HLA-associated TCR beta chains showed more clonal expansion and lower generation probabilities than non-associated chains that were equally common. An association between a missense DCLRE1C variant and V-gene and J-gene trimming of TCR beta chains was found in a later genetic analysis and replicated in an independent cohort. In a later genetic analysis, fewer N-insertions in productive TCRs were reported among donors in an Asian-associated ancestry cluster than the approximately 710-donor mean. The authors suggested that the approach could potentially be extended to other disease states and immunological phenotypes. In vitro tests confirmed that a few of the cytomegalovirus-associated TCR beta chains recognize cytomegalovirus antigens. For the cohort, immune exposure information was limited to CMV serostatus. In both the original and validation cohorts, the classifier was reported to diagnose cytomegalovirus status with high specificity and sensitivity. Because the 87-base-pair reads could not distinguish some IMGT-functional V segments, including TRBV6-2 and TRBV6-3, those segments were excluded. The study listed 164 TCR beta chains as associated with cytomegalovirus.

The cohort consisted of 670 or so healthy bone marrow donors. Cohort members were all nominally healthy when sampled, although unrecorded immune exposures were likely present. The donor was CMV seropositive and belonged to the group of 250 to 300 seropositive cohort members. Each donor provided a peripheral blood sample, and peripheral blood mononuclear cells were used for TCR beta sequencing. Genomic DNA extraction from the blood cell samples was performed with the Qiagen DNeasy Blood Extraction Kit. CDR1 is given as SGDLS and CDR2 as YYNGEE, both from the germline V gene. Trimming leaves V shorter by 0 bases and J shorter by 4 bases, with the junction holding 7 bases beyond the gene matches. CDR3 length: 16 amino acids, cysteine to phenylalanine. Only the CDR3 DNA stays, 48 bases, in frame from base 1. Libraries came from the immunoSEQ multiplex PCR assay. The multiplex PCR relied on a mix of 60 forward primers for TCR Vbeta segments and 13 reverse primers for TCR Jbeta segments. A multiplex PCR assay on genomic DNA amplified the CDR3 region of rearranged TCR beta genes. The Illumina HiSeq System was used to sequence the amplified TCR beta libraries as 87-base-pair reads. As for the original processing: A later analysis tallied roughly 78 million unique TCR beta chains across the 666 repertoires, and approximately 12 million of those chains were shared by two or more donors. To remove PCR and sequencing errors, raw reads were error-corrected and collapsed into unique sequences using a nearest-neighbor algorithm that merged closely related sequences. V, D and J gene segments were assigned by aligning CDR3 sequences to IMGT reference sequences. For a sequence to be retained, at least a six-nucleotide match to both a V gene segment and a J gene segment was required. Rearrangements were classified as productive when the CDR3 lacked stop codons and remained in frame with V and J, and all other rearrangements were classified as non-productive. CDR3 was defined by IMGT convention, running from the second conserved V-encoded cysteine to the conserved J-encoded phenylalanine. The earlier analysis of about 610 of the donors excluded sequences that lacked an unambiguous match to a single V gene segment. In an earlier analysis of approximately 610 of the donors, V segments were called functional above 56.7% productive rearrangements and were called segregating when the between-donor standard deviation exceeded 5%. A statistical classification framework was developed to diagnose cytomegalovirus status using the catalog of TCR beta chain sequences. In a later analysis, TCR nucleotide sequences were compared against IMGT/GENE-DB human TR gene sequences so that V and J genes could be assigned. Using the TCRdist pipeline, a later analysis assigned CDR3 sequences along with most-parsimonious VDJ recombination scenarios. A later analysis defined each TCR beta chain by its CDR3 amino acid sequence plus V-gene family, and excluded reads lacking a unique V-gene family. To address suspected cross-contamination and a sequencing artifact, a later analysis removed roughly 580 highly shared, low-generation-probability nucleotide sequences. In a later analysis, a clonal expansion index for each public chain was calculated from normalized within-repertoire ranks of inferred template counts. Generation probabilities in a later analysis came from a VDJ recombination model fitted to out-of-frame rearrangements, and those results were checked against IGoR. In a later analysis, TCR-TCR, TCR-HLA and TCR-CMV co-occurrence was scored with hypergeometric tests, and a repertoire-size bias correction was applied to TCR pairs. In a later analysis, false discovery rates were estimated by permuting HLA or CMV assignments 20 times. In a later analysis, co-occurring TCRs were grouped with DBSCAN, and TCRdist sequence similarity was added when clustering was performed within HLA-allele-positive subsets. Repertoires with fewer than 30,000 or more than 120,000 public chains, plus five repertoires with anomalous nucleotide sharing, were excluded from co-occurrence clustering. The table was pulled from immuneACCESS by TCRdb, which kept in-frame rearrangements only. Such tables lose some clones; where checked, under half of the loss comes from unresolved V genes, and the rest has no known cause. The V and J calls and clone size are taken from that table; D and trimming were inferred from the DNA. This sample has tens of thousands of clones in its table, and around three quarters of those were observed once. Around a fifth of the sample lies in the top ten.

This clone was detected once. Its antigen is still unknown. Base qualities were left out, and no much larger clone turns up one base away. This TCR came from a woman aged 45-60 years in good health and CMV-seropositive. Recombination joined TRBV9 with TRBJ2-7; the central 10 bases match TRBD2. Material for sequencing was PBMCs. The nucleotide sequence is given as TGTGCCAGCAGCGTAGGCCCGGTTAGCGGGAGGTACGAGCAGTACTTC. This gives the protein CASSVGPVSGRYEQYF.